This T cell receptor (beta chain) was identified in a study of metastatic and nonmetastatic thyroid tumors. Background on the study: Peripheral blood and tumor or nodule samples from malignant and benign thyroid patients were compared. Overall study results and limits: Reports indicated that malignant thyroid tumors showed significantly higher TCR beta diversity than benign nodules did, in blood and tumor.

In this sample, this clone turned up many times. The antigen is not known. Original processing methods: A papillary thyroid cancer distant-metastasis classifier was built from CDR3 differences across clinicopathological groups. Using MiXCR, TCRdb reanalyzed the PCR reads. For this entry, the V and J calls and clone size follow TCRdb and not the study's own pipeline. The sample contains some 35,000 clones, roughly 29% of which appear only once. Every patient underwent thyroid surgery untreated. Specimen: blood. This clonotype was sampled from a female donor with papillary thyroid cancer or a benign thyroid nodule (not recorded which). Some clones in this sample may be carry-over from other donors' samples.

This CDR3 reads CASGTGQGRPDTQYF. The CDR3, as DNA: TGTGCTAGTGGGACGGGACAGGGGAGACCAGATACGCAGTATTTT. The chain recombines TRBV12-5 with TRBJ2-3, with 10 bases aligning to TRBD1. The length of the CDR3 is 15 residues. V lost 6 bases and J lost 4; bases outside the gene matches: 7. From germline, CDR1 is LGHNT and CDR2 FRNRAP.